Shown below are 32 T cell receptor beta chains from a single sample sequenced in a study of PD-L1 blockade in urothelial cancer. Time point of the sample: peripheral blood 6 weeks after treatment start. The repertoire was sequenced with immunoSEQ multiplex PCR; TCRdb's copy has only in-frame clones and lacks some. The data show 80,000 to 95,000 clones, roughly 80% seen once. Sequencing used PBMCs, obtained around atezolizumab (anti-PD-L1) treatment. The receptors here all came from a man between 65 and 85 years old with urothelial cancer.

The chain is built from TRBV9 and TRBJ1-2; 8 bases match TRBD1. This CDR3 has 14 residues. The V gene's germline CDR1 is SGDLS and CDR2 YYNGEE. V shed 3 bases, J shed 8 bases, and the junction held 9 bases outside the gene matches. CDR3 in DNA: TGTGCCAGCAGCGCTGACAGGGGCCTCAAGGGCTACACCTTC. Residues: CASSADRGLKGYTF. Filled out from reference TRBV9 and TRBJ1-2, the complete variable domain reads DSGVTQTPKHLITATGQRVTLRCSPRSGDLSVYWYQQSLDQGLQFLIQYYNGEERAKGNILERFSAQQFPDLHSELNLSSLELGDSALYFCASSADRGLKGYTFGSGTRLTVV.

This chain links TRBV6-4 with TRBJ2-3, with TRBD2 identical over 10 bases. Germline loops: CDR1 MRHNA, CDR2 SNTAGT. V lost 5 bases to trimming and J lost 0 bases; unmatched junction nucleotides: 2. CDR3 size: 15 residues. This CDR3 reads CASSSGLASTDTQYF. DNA of the CDR3: TGTGCCAGCAGTTCGGGACTAGCGAGCACAGATACGCAGTATTTT.

This clone was counted between two and nine times. V gene TRBV7-3 combines with J gene TRBJ2-3; 9 bases are shared with TRBD2. J gave up 4 bases and V 5 bases, and 7 bases lay outside the gene matches. Per the germline V gene, CDR1 is SGHTA and CDR2 is FQGTGA. There are 15 residues in the CDR3. The CDR3 DNA reads TGTGCCAGCAGCCGTTCTAGCGGGATAGCAGATACGCAGTATTTT. Its translation is CASSRSSGIADTQYF.

The chain couples TRBV5-1 to TRBJ2-7; a possible D gene is TRBD1 (5 bases). Germline V gene lookup returns CDR1 SGHRS and CDR2 YFSETQ. V shed 4 bases and J shed 0 bases, with 14 bases lying between them. This CDR3 is 15 amino acids long. The CDR3 sequence: CASSPRESFSYEQYF. The CDR3 bases are TGCGCCAGCAGCCCCAGGGAATCTTTCTCCTACGAGCAGTACTTC.

This clone was seen a single time. The CDR3 spells CASSLFSEGTGELFF. The CDR3 bases are TGCGCCAGCAGCTTGTTCAGTGAGGGAACCGGGGAGCTGTTTTTT. The chain recombines TRBV5-1 with TRBJ2-2; a weak D match, TRBD2 (5 bases). Trimming shortened V by 1 base and J by 5 bases, and 12 bases separated the two germline ends. Germline loops: CDR1 SGHRS, CDR2 YFSETQ. The CDR3 covers 15 residues.

The V gene is TRBV5-1, the J gene TRBJ2-3; TRBD2 matches at 13 bases. Trimming cost V 4 bases and J 4 bases; bases outside gene matches: 3. Looked up from germline, CDR1 is SGHRS and CDR2 is YFSETQ. The CDR3 has 15 amino acids. CDR3 loop: CASSQGTSGADTQYF. CDR3 bases: TGCGCCAGCAGCCAAGGGACTAGCGGGGCAGATACGCAGTATTTT.

The chain carries TRBV5-1 and TRBJ2-3, with 11 bases aligning to TRBD2. In germline, CDR1 is SGHRS, CDR2 YFSETQ. Unmatched junction bases numbered 6, after V lost 4 bases and J lost 5 bases. The CDR3 loop spans 15 amino acids. The CDR3: CASSPTSGRRDTQYF. In DNA, the CDR3 is TGCGCCAGCAGCCCAACTAGCGGGAGACGAGATACGCAGTATTTT.

About this clone itself: A junction boundary mismatches the germline segment, possibly from a read error. The gene calls are TRBV7-7 and TRBJ2-5; 8 bases fit TRBD1. This CDR3 region has 15 residues. From germline, CDR1 is SSHAT and CDR2 FNYEAQ (reference sequence). This CDR3 is CASSLGTGGGETQYF. The CDR3 bases are TGTGCTAGCAGCTTAGGTACAGGGGGAGGAGAGACCCAGTACTTC.

This clone appeared a few times. The CDR3 region is CASSAGHMNTEAFF. The CDR3 DNA sequence: TGTGCCAGCAGCGCGGGACACATGAACACTGAAGCTTTCTTT. The rearrangement joins TRBV9 to TRBJ1-1, with D possibly being TRBD1 (6 bases). This CDR3 comprises 14 residues. The germline gives CDR1 SGDLS, CDR2 YYNGEE. V dropped 3 bases and J dropped 0 bases, with 9 bases sitting between them.

The CDR3 loop reads CASSSLAGSTDTQYF. The CDR3 DNA is TGTGCCAGCAGTTCACTAGCGGGAAGCACAGATACGCAGTATTTT. The rearrangement joins TRBV7-2 to TRBJ2-3; 10 bases match TRBD2. Germline V gene sequence: CDR1 SGHTA, CDR2 FQGNSA. The CDR3 length is 15 residues. V dropped 6 bases and J dropped 0; count of bases not matched to a gene: 3.

In DNA, the CDR3 is TGTGCCAGTAGTATTGGCCGGGAGGTGGGGTCCTACGAGCAGTACTTC. Translated, it gives CASSIGREVGSYEQYF. This chain joins TRBV19 and TRBJ2-7, with 7 bases fitting TRBD2. Germline-derived CDR1 and CDR2 are LNHDA and SQIVND (reference sequence). The CDR3 extends over 16 amino acids. V shed 3 bases, J shed 1 base, and the junction held 9 bases outside the gene matches.

This chain links TRBV7-9 with TRBJ2-3; 10 bases line up with TRBD1. The CDR3 extends over 15 amino acids. CDR1 SEHNR and CDR2 FQNEAQ come from the germline V gene (reference sequence). Trimming took 1 base from V and 4 from J; bases not matched to a gene: 2. The CDR3 here is CASSLGQGASDTQYF. The CDR3 coding sequence is TGTGCCAGCAGCTTAGGACAGGGGGCTTCAGATACGCAGTATTTT. The full variable domain, with the rest looked up from reference TRBV7-9 and TRBJ2-3, is DTGVSQNPRHKITKRGQNVTFRCDPISEHNRLYWYRQTLGQGPEFLTYFQNEAQLEKSRLLSDRFSAERPKGSFSTLEIQRTEQGDSAMYLCASSLGQGASDTQYFGPGTRLTVL.

The V gene is TRBV11-2, the J gene TRBJ1-4; D uncertain. The germline CDR1 and CDR2 sequences are SGHAT and FQNNGV. CDR3 length: 14 residues. Trimming cost V 1 base and J 1 base, with 4 bases left between them. The CDR3 spells CASSLARTNEKLFF. Written as DNA, the CDR3 is TGTGCCAGCAGCTTAGCCAGAACTAATGAAAAACTGTTTTTT.

V gene TRBV27 combines with J gene TRBJ2-5; TRBD1 matches 9 bases. CDR1 and CDR2 from the germline V gene are MNHEY and SMNVEV (reference sequence). The CDR3 sequence is 15 residues long. Losses at the gene ends were 6 bases for V and 5 bases for J; bases not matched to a gene: 10. The CDR3 DNA is TGTGCCAGCAGCCGTCCCGGGACAGGGACCGAGACCCAGTACTTC. Translation: CASSRPGTGTETQYF.

This clone was observed a few times. The chain recombines TRBV19 with TRBJ1-1; 7 bases align to TRBD1. Germline lookup yields CDR1 LNHDA and CDR2 SQIVND (reference sequence). V was pared by 6 bases and J by 2 bases, with 6 bases of the junction left unmatched. The CDR3 totals 14 residues. CDR3 amino acids: CASSQTGVNTEAFF. The DNA of the CDR3 is TGTGCCAGTAGCCAAACAGGGGTCAACACTGAAGCTTTCTTT.

The V call is TRBV4-1, the J call TRBJ2-1, with 7 bases fitting TRBD2. The V gene end was trimmed by 4 bases and the J gene end by 5 bases; junction bases not matched to a gene: 11. The length of the CDR3 is 16 residues. Germline-derived CDR1 and CDR2 are MGHRA and YSYEKL. CDR3 region: CASSRRGGMGDNEQFF. The CDR3 DNA is TGCGCCAGCAGCCGCCGCGGGGGAATGGGGGACAATGAGCAGTTCTTC.

This chain links TRBV9 with TRBJ2-5, with 9 bases fitting TRBD2. CDR3 size: 15 residues. After removal of 4 bases from V and 3 bases from J, the junction contained 7 bases not matched to a gene. Germline-derived CDR1 and CDR2 are SGDLS and YYNGEE. For the CDR3, the DNA is TGTGCCAGCAGCCCCAGCGGGGGGACTAAAGAGACCCAGTACTTC. Residues: CASSPSGGTKETQYF.

The chain has TRBV9 and TRBJ1-1, with 11 bases matching TRBD1. Germline V gene data show CDR1 as SGDLS and CDR2 as YYNGEE. V trimming: 4 bases; J trimming: 7 bases; junction bases outside the gene matches: 6. The CDR3 has 14 residues. CDR3 in DNA: TGTGCCAGCAGCTCCGGGACAGGGGGTGGTGAAGCTTTCTTT. Protein: CASSSGTGGGEAFF. Drawing the rest from reference TRBV9 and TRBJ1-1, the complete variable domain is DSGVTQTPKHLITATGQRVTLRCSPRSGDLSVYWYQQSLDQGLQFLIQYYNGEERAKGNILERFSAQQFPDLHSELNLSSLELGDSALYFCASSSGTGGGEAFFGQGTRLTVV.

The chain has TRBV25-1 and TRBJ1-1; D is unresolved. The V gene's germline CDR1 is MGHDK and CDR2 SYGVNS. Trimming shortened V by 6 bases and J by 4 bases, and 24 bases separated the two germline ends. This CDR3 is built from 17 residues. The CDR3 nucleotides are TGTGCCAGCAGGGGGTCCCGGGGAAGTTTTATGGGCACTGAAGCTTTCTTT. Translating gives CASRGSRGSFMGTEAFF.

A single count supports this clone. This chain connects TRBV9 to TRBJ2-3; 7 bases align to TRBD2. The V gene's germline CDR1 is SGDLS and CDR2 YYNGEE. The length of the CDR3 is 12 residues. V lost 3 bases to trimming and J lost 6 bases; unmatched junction nucleotides: 1. CDR3 DNA: TGTGCCAGCAGCGGGGGAGGGGATACGCAGTATTTT. Protein sequence: CASSGGGDTQYF.

This clone was detected once. This chain links TRBV7-9 with TRBJ2-2; 8 nucleotides agree with TRBD2. Germline trimming cut 1 base from V and 8 bases from J; bases unmatched to any gene: 12. Germline V CDR1 and CDR2: SEHNR, FQNEAQ (reference sequence). The CDR3 consists of 17 residues. The CDR3 protein is CASSLESGSYIKGELFF. The CDR3 DNA reads TGTGCCAGCAGCTTAGAAAGCGGGAGCTATATTAAAGGGGAGCTGTTTTTT.

As for this clone: Within the sample, other DNA sequences also encode this same CDR3. The rearrangement links TRBV5-1 to TRBJ2-7; 7 bases agree with TRBD1. This CDR3 has 14 residues. Per germline, CDR1 SGHRS and CDR2 YFSETQ. Trimming at V came to 0 bases and at J to 1 base, leaving 1 base not matched to a gene. The chain's CDR3 is CASSLGQGSYEQYF. CDR3 sequence (DNA): TGCGCCAGCAGCTTGGGACAGGGATCCTACGAGCAGTACTTC.

In its sample, this clone was seen once. The chain combines TRBV4-3 with TRBJ2-2; D may be TRBD2 (7 bases). The germline V gene has CDR1 LGHNA and CDR2 YSLEER. This CDR3 is 19 amino acids long. Trimming took off 0 bases at V and 7 bases at J, with 24 bases between the two ends. The CDR3 region is CASSQEATGLGPLVGELFF. The CDR3 nucleotides read TGCGCCAGCAGCCAAGAAGCGACAGGACTAGGACCCCTTGTCGGGGAGCTGTTTTTT.

The rearrangement links TRBV4-1 to TRBJ1-1; 10 nucleotides agree with TRBD1. The V segment lost 3 bases and the J segment 2 bases; nucleotides outside the gene matches: 3. CDR3 size: 15 residues. Germline V gene data show CDR1 as MGHRA and CDR2 as YSYEKL. CDR3 amino acids: CASSQGDRGNTEAFF. The CDR3 DNA reads as TGCGCCAGCAGCCAGGGGGACAGGGGAAACACTGAAGCTTTCTTT.

This chain uses TRBV6-5 with TRBJ2-7, with D perhaps matching TRBD1 (5 bases). CDR1 is MNHEY, CDR2 SVGAGI, per germline. The CDR3 runs 14 residues. Trimming pared 2 bases from V and 4 bases from J, leaving 12 bases between. DNA for the CDR3: TGTGCCAGCAGTTACAAGGGGCTTGGTTACGAGCAGTACTTC. This encodes CASSYKGLGYEQYF.

Only one count was recorded for this clone. The rearrangement joins TRBV19 to TRBJ2-1; 13 positions agree with TRBD2. V lost 3 bases to trimming and J lost 0 bases; unmatched junction nucleotides: 2. Germline V gene lookup returns CDR1 LNHDA and CDR2 SQIVND (reference sequence). CDR3 size: 17 residues. CDR3 residues: CASSMTSGRPSYNEQFF. The DNA for the CDR3 is TGTGCCAGTAGTATGACTAGCGGGAGGCCCTCCTACAATGAGCAGTTCTTC.

The rearrangement joins TRBV29-1 to TRBJ1-3; perhaps TRBD1 as D (6 bases). This CDR3 is 15 amino acids long. V was cut by 3 bases and J by 1 base, with 13 bases left in between. CDR1 and CDR2 (germline): SQVTM, ANQGSEA. The CDR3 here is CSVDVQGLSGNTIYF. The CDR3, as DNA: TGCAGCGTTGACGTACAGGGCCTTTCTGGAAACACCATATATTTT.

V gene TRBV4-1 combines with J gene TRBJ2-3; weak D call: TRBD2 (6 bases). The CDR3 length is 15 residues. Trimming shortened V by 4 bases and J by 1 base, and 12 bases separated the two germline ends. From germline, CDR1 is MGHRA and CDR2 YSYEKL. CDR3 nucleotide sequence: TGCGCCAGCAGCCTCAGCGCGGGACGCACAGATACGCAGTATTTT. This sequence encodes CASSLSAGRTDTQYF.

This chain uses TRBV19 with TRBJ1-5; TRBD1 matches 8 bases. Germline CDR1 LNHDA, CDR2 SQIVND (reference sequence). This CDR3 has 15 residues. The junction had 8 bases not matched to a gene; V was cut back by 3 bases and J by 7 bases. The CDR3 DNA reads TGTGCCAGTAGTATTCAAGGACAGGGCGGCCAGCCCCAGCATTTT. Amino acids: CASSIQGQGGQPQHF.

Only a few counts were recorded for this clone. The V and J genes are TRBV7-3 and TRBJ1-1; D is unclear. The CDR3 covers 13 residues. V shed 5 bases and J shed 2 bases, with 9 bases lying between them. The V gene's germline CDR1 is SGHTA and CDR2 FQGTGA. CDR3 coding DNA: TGTGCCAGCAGCGAACAGATAAACACTGAAGCTTTCTTT. It specifies CASSEQINTEAFF. Full variable domain (rest looked up from reference TRBV7-3 and TRBJ1-1): GAGVSQTPSNKVTEKGKYVELRCDPISGHTALYWYRQSLGQGPEFLIYFQGTGAADDSGLPNDRFFAVRPEGSVSTLKIQRTERGDSAVYLCASSEQINTEAFFGQGTRLTVV.

The chain uses TRBV11-2 and TRBJ1-4; TRBD1 agrees at 8 bases. CDR3 length: 15 residues. Germline assignment: CDR1 SGHAT and CDR2 FQNNGV. V lost 5 bases, J lost 7 bases, and 9 bases stayed unmatched. Written as DNA, the CDR3 is TGTGCCAGCAGCCCTTGGACAGGGAGGGGTGAAAAACTGTTTTTT. Translating it yields CASSPWTGRGEKLFF.

This chain joins TRBV5-5 and TRBJ2-3; TRBD1 might be the D (7 bases). The V and J ends lost 0 bases and 6 bases respectively, with 11 bases between them. This CDR3 is 14 amino acids long. Germline V gene lookup returns CDR1 SGHKS and CDR2 YYEKEE (reference sequence). Written as DNA, the CDR3 is TGTGCCAGCAGCTTGGTAGGAGGGGGCGATACGCAGTATTTT. It translates to CASSLVGGGDTQYF.